The rows below give T cell receptor beta chains drawn from one sample of a study of blood T cells in healthy people across ages. TCRdb reprocessed the 5' RACE reads via MiXCR and lists one record per CDR3 protein. Among fewer than 650,000 distinct CDR3 sequences listed, about 28% were seen once. The data also belong to a second study, concerning T cells of mothers and their children.

Sequenced material: blood. The receptors originated from a boy aged 2 to 10 in good health. Each CDR3 is given with its conserved first and last residue. The D gene is left open where the match is weak. Expanded clones get a size class; other rows say once, few or many, or leave the size out.

d_gene | j_gene | abundance | v_gene | CDR3nt | CDR3aa
TRBD2 | TRBJ2-1 | NA | TRBV12-3/TRBV12-4 | TGTGCCAGCACCCGCGGGAGCTCCTACAATGAGCAGTTCTTC | CASTRGSSYNEQFF
TRBD2 | TRBJ2-4 | NA | TRBV19 | TGTGCCAGTAGTATACCTATCGGGACTACGCGCCAAAACATTCAGTACTTC | CASSIPIGTTRQNIQYF
NA | TRBJ1-3 | few | TRBV10-1 | TGCGCCAGCAATGGTGCGGGAAAAAACACCATATATTTT | CASNGAGKNTIYF
NA | TRBJ2-5 | NA | TRBV29-1 | TGCAGCGATCCTACCAAGATCTGGGAGGAATTGTTGTTCTTC | CSDPTKIWEELLFF
NA | TRBJ2-7 | NA | TRBV7-2 | TGTGCCAGCAGCTTAAAAGGCAACCCCCCGTTC | CASSLKGNPPF
NA | TRBJ2-7 | few | TRBV7-9 | TGTGCCAGCAGCCCTCGTCCGGGTTCTAACCACTCCTACGAGCAGTACTTC | CASSPRPGSNHSYEQYF
TRBD2 | TRBJ2-1 | few | TRBV7-6 | TGTGCCAGCAGCTTCTTGGCTAGCGGACACAATGAGCAGTTCTTC | CASSFLASGHNEQFF
NA | TRBJ1-2 | few | TRBV7-9 | TGTGCCAGCAGCTTAGTGGTAGGAGGCAGGAGGAACTATGGCTACACCTTC | CASSLVVGGRRNYGYTF
TRBD2 | TRBJ2-1 | NA | TRBV5-1 | TGCGCCAGCAGCTTGGACCCGGGACTATCCCTCAATGAGCAGTTCTTC | CASSLDPGLSLNEQFF
NA | TRBJ2-2 | few | TRBV27 | TGTGCCAGCCACGGGGGCGGGGCCGGGGAGCTGTTTTTT | CASHGGGAGELFF
NA | TRBJ1-5 | NA | TRBV7-2 | TGTGCCAGCAGCAGCAAATTGGGCGTCAATCAGCCCCAGCATTTT | CASSSKLGVNQPQHF
TRBD1 | TRBJ2-2 | NA | TRBV10-3 | TGTGCCATCAGTGAGTCGGACAGGCGTACCGGGGAGCTGTTTTTT | CAISESDRRTGELFF
TRBD2 | TRBJ2-7 | NA | TRBV6-5 | TGTGCCAGCAGTTACTCTAGCGGGATGTGGGAGCAGTACTTC | CASSYSSGMWEQYF
NA | TRBJ2-5 | NA | TRBV4-1 | TGCGCCAGCAGCCTATATGCAGCGGAAGAGACCCAGTACTTC | CASSLYAAEETQYF
NA | TRBJ1-1 | NA | TRBV9 | TGTGCCAGCAGCCCTCCCCCCGACAGCTACACTGAAGCTTTCTTT | CASSPPPDSYTEAFF
TRBD2 | TRBJ2-2 | NA | TRBV9 | TGTGCCAGCAGCGTCTTAGCGGGGCGCACCGGGGAGCTGTTTTTT | CASSVLAGRTGELFF
NA | TRBJ2-3 | once | TRBV14 | TGTGCCAGCAGCCAATTTAGCGCAACAGATACGCAGTATTTT | CASSQFSATDTQYF
TRBD1 | TRBJ2-7 | few | TRBV3-1 | TGTGCCAGCAGCATTACGGGACAGCCCTACGAGCAGTACTTC | CASSITGQPYEQYF
TRBD2 | TRBJ2-5 | many | TRBV12-3/TRBV12-4 | TGTGCCAGCAGTGCCGGGACTAGCAACTTAGGGGGAAGGGAGACCCAGTACTTC | CASSAGTSNLGGRETQYF
TRBD2 | TRBJ2-1 | few | TRBV9 | TGTGCCAGCAGCCTGGGCGGGAGGGTTAGCAATGAGCAGTTCTTC | CASSLGGRVSNEQFF
TRBD1 | TRBJ1-2 | few | TRBV2 | TGTGCCAGCAGTTCCGGACAGGGTTTAGAGGGCTACACCTTC | CASSSGQGLEGYTF
NA | TRBJ2-3 | NA | TRBV13 | TGTGCCAGCAGCGGACCTAGCACGAGCACAGATACGCAGTATTTT | CASSGPSTSTDTQYF
NA | TRBJ2-7 | few | TRBV5-1 | TGCGCCAGCAGCTTGCGCGGGCCCGCCTACGAGCAGTACTTC | CASSLRGPAYEQYF
TRBD2 | TRBJ2-1 | NA | TRBV9 | TGTGCCAGCAGCCAGGGGGTTGGGACTAGCGGGAGCTATGAGCAGTTCTTC | CASSQGVGTSGSYEQFF
NA | TRBJ1-3 | NA | TRBV20-1 | TGCAGTGCTAGGTCAGGCGACTCTGGAAACACCATATATTTT | CSARSGDSGNTIYF
NA | TRBJ2-7 | NA | TRBV18 | TGTGCCAGCTCCGAACGGACCTCGAAGGGTTACGAGCAGCACTTC | CASSERTSKGYEQHF
TRBD2 | TRBJ2-5 | NA | TRBV3-1 | TGTGCCAGCAGCCGACTAGCGGGGAAAGAGACCCAGTACTTC | CASSRLAGKETQYF
NA | TRBJ2-5 | NA | TRBV12-5 | TGTGCTACCGGAGGTAGAGCGCGAGAGACCCAGTACTTC | CATGGRARETQYF
TRBD1 | TRBJ2-7 | few | TRBV5-1 | TGCGCCAGCAGCTTGTCCGGGACAGGGGCCCTCGAGCAGTACTTC | CASSLSGTGALEQYF
NA | TRBJ2-3 | NA | TRBV18 | TGTGCCAGCTCACCAGCCTTGGAGGGGCTGACAGATACGCAGTATTTT | CASSPALEGLTDTQYF
TRBD1 | TRBJ2-5 | NA | TRBV24-1 | TGTGCCACCAGTGACCTGAGACAGGGGGAGCAGACCCAGTACTTC | CATSDLRQGEQTQYF
TRBD2 | TRBJ2-5 | NA | TRBV5-4 | TGTGCCAGCAGCTTTGTTAGCGGGGGGGCCAGAGAGACCCAGTACTTC | CASSFVSGGARETQYF